This TCR beta chain originates from a study of T cells in localized non-small cell lung cancer. This clone is labeled as large. As yet, its antigen is unknown. The method was immunoSEQ multiplex PCR; TCRdb's version includes in-frame clones alone and lacks a portion of them. The sample has under 5,500 clones; under 35% are singletons. Study results and caveats: There was higher T cell clonality in uninvolved adjacent lung than in tumor, and it was highest there. Of the top 100 tumor clones, median approximately 60 were in adjacent lung, over 25 among its top 100. Longer overall survival associated with higher blood T cell density; shorter survival with higher adjacent-lung clonality.

V lost 3 bases, J lost 0 bases, and 6 bases stayed unmatched. The CDR3 sequence is 16 residues long. Germline-derived CDR1 and CDR2 are SGHNT and YENEEA. The chain couples TRBV11-3 to TRBJ1-2; TRBD1 agrees at 8 bases. The sequence was collected from a woman aged 35 to 70 with stage II squamous cell lung carcinoma. The sample in question was lung tumor tissue, obtained before any cancer treatment. The CDR3 protein is CASSFTAGGPNYGYTF. The CDR3 nucleotides read TGTGCCAGCAGCTTCACGGCAGGGGGCCCTAACTATGGCTACACCTTC.